This is a list of T cell receptor beta chains from one sample in a study of graft-versus-host responses after intestinal transplantation. Only in-frame clones appear in the TCRdb table, and some are missing; sequencing was by immunoSEQ multiplex PCR. Of 4,000 to 6,000 clones in the sample, just over 25% were seen once. The sample here was alloreactive CD4+ T cells from a mixed lymphocyte reaction culture, taken before transplantation. The receptor set was obtained from a human patient who was an organ donor for intestinal transplantation. Each CDR3 is given with its conserved first and last residue. The D gene is left open where the match is weak. Clone size is stated in some rows and not others, as once, few, many or a class when expanded.

D gene: .
V gene: TRBV6-1
J gene: TRBJ1-5
CDR3 length: 15
clone size: .
CDR3 DNA: TGTGCCTACAGCGCAGGGGTCGATGGCAATCAGCCCCAGCATTTT
CDR3 protein: CAYSAGVDGNQPQHF

D gene: .
V gene: TRBV19
J gene: TRBJ1-1
CDR3 length: 13
clone size: .
CDR3 DNA: TGTGCCAGTAGTATTACAAGGAACACTGAAGCTTTCTTT
CDR3 protein: CASSITRNTEAFF

D gene: .
V gene: TRBV7-6
J gene: TRBJ2-7
CDR3 length: 13
clone size: medium-sized
CDR3 DNA: TGTGCCAGCAGCTTATTTCGGGAAAGCGAGCAGTACTTC
CDR3 protein: CASSLFRESEQYF

D gene: .
V gene: TRBV19
J gene: TRBJ1-2
CDR3 length: 13
clone size: medium-sized
CDR3 DNA: TGTGCCAGCGCCAAGACAGAGATCTATGGCTACACCTTC
CDR3 protein: CASAKTEIYGYTF

D gene: .
V gene: TRBV6-5
J gene: TRBJ2-1
CDR3 length: 12
clone size: .
CDR3 DNA: TGTGCCAGCAGTACCAGTTGGAATGAGCAGTTCTTC
CDR3 protein: CASSTSWNEQFF

D gene: .
V gene: TRBV11-2
J gene: TRBJ2-3
CDR3 length: 15
clone size: .
CDR3 DNA: TGTGCCAGCAGCTTGTACCTGTCGAGGACAGATACGCAGTATTTT
CDR3 protein: CASSLYLSRTDTQYF

D gene: TRBD2
V gene: TRBV7-8
J gene: TRBJ2-1
CDR3 length: 16
clone size: .
CDR3 DNA: TGTGCCAGCAGCTTAAAGGCTAGCGGGAGGGCCTGGGAGCAGTTCTTC
CDR3 protein: CASSLKASGRAWEQFF

D gene: .
V gene: TRBV11-3
J gene: TRBJ2-3
CDR3 length: 14
clone size: few
CDR3 DNA: TGTGCCAGCAGTCCAACTAGTGCCACTGGTACGCAGTATTTT
CDR3 protein: CASSPTSATGTQYF

D gene: .
V gene: TRBV5-1
J gene: TRBJ1-5
CDR3 length: 19
clone size: .
CDR3 DNA: TGCGCCAGCAGCTTTTTTGGCGGGACGGGGGACTTTAGCAATCAGCCCCAGCATTTT
CDR3 protein: CASSFFGGTGDFSNQPQHF

D gene: TRBD2
V gene: TRBV6-1
J gene: TRBJ2-3
CDR3 length: 15
clone size: .
CDR3 DNA: TGTGCCAGCAGTCTAGCGGGATGGGTGTCAGATACGCAGTATTTT
CDR3 protein: CASSLAGWVSDTQYF

D gene: .
V gene: TRBV11-3
J gene: TRBJ2-3
CDR3 length: 12
clone size: .
CDR3 DNA: TGTGCCAGCAGGACTTTCCGAGATACGCAGTATTTT
CDR3 protein: CASRTFRDTQYF

D gene: TRBD2
V gene: TRBV6-5
J gene: TRBJ2-1
CDR3 length: 14
clone size: .
CDR3 DNA: TGTGCCAGCTCCCGGGGCGGGAGTAAAGATGAGCAGTTCTTC
CDR3 protein: CASSRGGSKDEQFF

D gene: .
V gene: TRBV2
J gene: TRBJ2-7
CDR3 length: 15
clone size: medium-sized
CDR3 DNA: TGTGCCAGCAGTGTACAGGATTTTACCGGCTCCGAGCAGTACTTC
CDR3 protein: CASSVQDFTGSEQYF

D gene: TRBD1
V gene: TRBV11-2
J gene: TRBJ2-4
CDR3 length: 15
clone size: few
CDR3 DNA: TGTGCCAGCAGCTTAGTGGGTGACAGGGTGGACATTCAGTACTTC
CDR3 protein: CASSLVGDRVDIQYF

D gene: .
V gene: TRBV6-1
J gene: TRBJ2-5
CDR3 length: 15
clone size: .
CDR3 DNA: TGTGCCAACATAGCCTGTGGGGGGGCCTCAGAGACCCAGTACTTC
CDR3 protein: CANIACGGASETQYF

D gene: TRBD2
V gene: TRBV9
J gene: TRBJ2-3
CDR3 length: 16
clone size: few
CDR3 DNA: TGTGCCAGCAGCCCCATTCGAGCGGGAGGAACAGATACGCAGTATTTT
CDR3 protein: CASSPIRAGGTDTQYF

D gene: .
V gene: TRBV5-1
J gene: TRBJ2-7
CDR3 length: 14
clone size: medium-sized
CDR3 DNA: TGCGCCAGCAGCCCAGACAGTCTTCGCTACGAGCAGTACTTC
CDR3 protein: CASSPDSLRYEQYF

D gene: .
V gene: TRBV6-5
J gene: TRBJ1-2
CDR3 length: 12
clone size: few
CDR3 DNA: TGTGCCAGCAGTCACCCTAATTCGGGCTACACCTTC
CDR3 protein: CASSHPNSGYTF

D gene: .
V gene: TRBV28
J gene: TRBJ2-4
CDR3 length: 12
clone size: .
CDR3 DNA: TGTGCCACCGGCGTTGGGGGCGGCATTCAGTACTTC
CDR3 protein: CATGVGGGIQYF

D gene: TRBD1
V gene: TRBV5-1
J gene: TRBJ2-7
CDR3 length: 16
clone size: .
CDR3 DNA: TGCGCCAGCAGCCCCGGGACAGGGGGCGGAAATTACGAGCAGTACTTC
CDR3 protein: CASSPGTGGGNYEQYF

D gene: TRBD1
V gene: TRBV6-5
J gene: TRBJ1-1
CDR3 length: 14
clone size: once
CDR3 DNA: TGTGCCAGCAGTTTTTCTTACAGGGGGCCTGTAGCTTTCTTT
CDR3 protein: CASSFSYRGPVAFF

D gene: TRBD1
V gene: TRBV2
J gene: TRBJ1-2
CDR3 length: 14
clone size: medium-sized
CDR3 DNA: TGTGCCAGCACCTTTCAGGGGGTTTACTATGGCTACACCTTC
CDR3 protein: CASTFQGVYYGYTF

D gene: .
V gene: TRBV21-1
J gene: TRBJ2-1
CDR3 length: 16
clone size: .
CDR3 DNA: TGTGCCAGCAGCAAAGGGGACAGGCCCGCACACAATGAGCAGTTCTTC
CDR3 protein: CASSKGDRPAHNEQFF

D gene: .
V gene: TRBV6-5
J gene: TRBJ2-7
CDR3 length: 14
clone size: .
CDR3 DNA: TGTGCCAGCAGTTTCATAGATGGGGGGGGCAAGCAGTACTTC
CDR3 protein: CASSFIDGGGKQYF

D gene: .
V gene: TRBV18
J gene: TRBJ1-1
CDR3 length: 12
clone size: few
CDR3 DNA: TGTGCCAGCTCATCCGACAGCCCGGAAGCTTTCTTT
CDR3 protein: CASSSDSPEAFF